The entry below gives a single T cell receptor (beta chain) sequence along with its context. It was with a sample-barcoded 5' primer and a J-beta primer mix that a second PCR of about 7 to 12 cycles was run. TCRdb reprocessed the 5' RACE reads with MiXCR, giving one entry per CDR3 protein. The sample contains 1.5 million to 1.8 million distinct CDR3 sequences, less than 45% of which appear only once. The sample is drawn from a study of blood T cells in healthy people across ages. Per-sample yields of isolated PBMCs were at least 7 million. The sample was blood. The sequence was obtained from a woman younger than 35 in good health.

Here the CDR3 reads CASSQDRGRGLQETQYF. The DNA of the CDR3 is TGCGCCAGCAGCCAAGATCGGGGGAGGGGGCTACAAGAGACCCAGTACTTC. The chain joins TRBV4-3 to TRBJ2-7, with D perhaps matching TRBD1 or TRBD2 (7 bases each). The end of the DNA fits TRBJ2-5 better, so the J call may be wrong. Germline CDR1 is LGHNA and CDR2 is YSLEER. CDR3 length: 17 amino acids.